A selection of T cell receptor beta chains follows, all from one sample in a study of glioma-infiltrating T cells. TCRdb re-called the multiplex PCR reads through MiXCR, storing one row per CDR3 protein. The sample yields about 93,000 distinct CDR3 sequences, about 37% seen once. The source material was glioma tissue, nonneoplastic brain tissue, or PBMCs (not recorded which). The receptors were sampled from a human donor with low-grade glioma or glioblastoma, undergoing nonglioma brain surgery, or in good health (not recorded which). Each CDR3 is given with its conserved first and last residue. Fields, in order: clone size, J gene, V gene, D gene, CDR3 protein, CDR3 DNA. D genes are given only for firm matches. Clone size is stated in some rows and not others, as once, few, many or a class when expanded.

clone_size: many
j_call: TRBJ1-5
v_call: TRBV12-3/TRBV12-4
d_call: .
cdr3_aa: CASSFGNNQPQHF
cdr3_nt: TGTGCCAGCAGTTTCGGAAACAATCAGCCCCAGCATTTT

clone_size: .
j_call: TRBJ1-1
v_call: TRBV7-9
d_call: .
cdr3_aa: CASSPEGVNTKASF
cdr3_nt: TGTGCCAGCAGTCCGGAGGGGGTGAACACTAAAGCTTCCTTT

clone_size: .
j_call: TRBJ2-6
v_call: TRBV28
d_call: .
cdr3_aa: CVSSFNSGANVLTF
cdr3_nt: TGTGTTAGCAGTTTTAACTCTGGGGCCAACGTCCTGACTTTC

clone_size: many
j_call: TRBJ1-5
v_call: TRBV19
d_call: .
cdr3_aa: CASNGALGEDLNQPQHF
cdr3_nt: TGTGCCAGTAATGGGGCCCTGGGGGAGGACCTCAATCAGCCCCAGCATTTT

clone_size: many
j_call: TRBJ1-3
v_call: TRBV6-6
d_call: .
cdr3_aa: CASSYSRSSRAGNTIYF
cdr3_nt: TGTGCCAGCAGTTACTCGAGAAGTTCCAGGGCTGGAAACACCATATATTTT

clone_size: .
j_call: TRBJ2-1
v_call: TRBV20-1
d_call: .
cdr3_aa: CGARRNEQFF
cdr3_nt: TGCGGTGCTAGGAGGAATGAGCAGTTTTTC

clone_size: many
j_call: TRBJ1-4
v_call: TRBV7-9
d_call: .
cdr3_aa: CASGQVTTNEKLFF
cdr3_nt: TGTGCCAGCGGCCAGGTGACGACTAATGAAAAACTGTTTTTT

clone_size: many
j_call: TRBJ2-1
v_call: TRBV19
d_call: .
cdr3_aa: CASSTHAGGSYNEQFF
cdr3_nt: TGTGCCAGTAGTACCCATGCCGGGGGTTCCTACAATGAGCAGTTCTTC

clone_size: .
j_call: TRBJ2-7
v_call: TRBV15
d_call: .
cdr3_aa: CATIRPGFSYEQYF
cdr3_nt: TGTGCTACCATCAGACCGGGGTTCTCCTACGAGCAGTACTTC

clone_size: many
j_call: TRBJ2-1
v_call: TRBV5-1
d_call: TRBD2
cdr3_aa: CASSANPGLAGNEQFF
cdr3_nt: TGCGCCAGCAGCGCAAACCCGGGACTAGCGGGGAATGAGCAGTTCTTC

clone_size: .
j_call: TRBJ2-6
v_call: TRBV30
d_call: .
cdr3_aa: CACGPSSGANVLTF
cdr3_nt: TGTGCCTGTGGACCGAGCTCTGGGGCCAACGTCCTGACTTTC

clone_size: many
j_call: TRBJ2-7
v_call: TRBV5-1
d_call: .
cdr3_aa: CASSATGPEQYF
cdr3_nt: TGCGCCAGCTCCGCTACCGGTCCCGAGCAGTACTTC

clone_size: many
j_call: TRBJ2-1
v_call: TRBV5-1
d_call: .
cdr3_aa: CASSRGPISYNEQFF
cdr3_nt: TGCGCCAGCAGCCGCGGGCCGATATCCTACAATGAGCAGTTCTTC

clone_size: many
j_call: TRBJ2-7
v_call: TRBV2
d_call: .
cdr3_aa: CASRPTGLTYEQYF
cdr3_nt: TGTGCCAGCAGACCCACAGGGTTAACCTACGAGCAGTACTTC

clone_size: .
j_call: TRBJ2-7
v_call: TRBV20-1
d_call: .
cdr3_aa: CSARGGTSDEQYF
cdr3_nt: TGCAGTGCTAGAGGCGGGACTTCGGACGAGCAGTACTTC

clone_size: many
j_call: TRBJ2-7
v_call: TRBV29-1
d_call: .
cdr3_aa: CSVEGTSRYEQYF
cdr3_nt: TGCAGCGTTGAAGGGACCAGTCGCTACGAGCAGTACTTC

clone_size: many
j_call: TRBJ2-5
v_call: TRBV2
d_call: TRBD2
cdr3_aa: CASIPRLAGGPRETQYF
cdr3_nt: TGTGCCAGCATACCCCGACTAGCGGGGGGGCCACGAGAGACCCAGTACTTC

clone_size: many
j_call: TRBJ1-6
v_call: TRBV11-3
d_call: .
cdr3_aa: CASSLVLGSPLHF
cdr3_nt: TGTGCCAGCAGCTTAGTCTTGGGTTCACCCCTCCACTTT

clone_size: .
j_call: TRBJ2-4
v_call: TRBV9
d_call: TRBD2
cdr3_aa: CASRHRQTTSGKEEAKNIHYF
cdr3_nt: TGTGCCAGCAGACATAGACAAACGACTAGCGGGAAGGAGGAGGCCAAAAACATTCATTACTTC

clone_size: .
j_call: TRBJ1-2
v_call: TRBV28
d_call: TRBD1
cdr3_aa: CASSSGRQGYGYTF
cdr3_nt: TGTGCCAGCAGTTCAGGGAGACAGGGTTATGGCTACACCTTC

clone_size: many
j_call: TRBJ2-1
v_call: TRBV29-1
d_call: .
cdr3_aa: CSVGTEFYNEQFF
cdr3_nt: TGCAGCGTTGGGACAGAATTCTACAATGAGCAGTTCTTC

clone_size: many
j_call: TRBJ2-5
v_call: TRBV20-1
d_call: .
cdr3_aa: CSADQGWTKTQYF
cdr3_nt: TGCAGTGCTGACCAAGGGTGGACGAAGACCCAGTACTTC

clone_size: many
j_call: TRBJ2-3
v_call: TRBV12-3/TRBV12-4
d_call: TRBD2
cdr3_aa: CAILSGSTDTQYF
cdr3_nt: TGTGCCATCCTTAGCGGGTCCACAGATACGCAGTATTTT